This T cell receptor (beta chain) was recorded in a study of identical twins. TCRdb analysed the 5' RACE reads with MiXCR anew, one entry per CDR3 protein. Altogether about 530,000 distinct CDR3 sequences are present, around 15% being singletons, with the ten largest covering 0.44%. This clonotype was detected only a few times. The same sample was also studied in work on yellow fever vaccine responses in identical twins.

This TCR came from a woman between 18 and 29 years old in good health. Sample: CD4+ T cells sorted from blood.

As DNA, the CDR3 is TGTGCCAGCAGTTCAAATAACCGGCTCTCGGGTCCTGAGCAGTTCTTC. Protein: CASSSNNRLSGPEQFF. The V and J genes are TRBV6-2 or TRBV6-3 and TRBJ2-1; D ambiguous. Trimming shortened V by 4 bases and J by 9 bases, and 22 bases separated the two germline ends. The germline V gene encodes CDR1 MNHEY and CDR2 SVGEGT. This CDR3 region has 16 residues.